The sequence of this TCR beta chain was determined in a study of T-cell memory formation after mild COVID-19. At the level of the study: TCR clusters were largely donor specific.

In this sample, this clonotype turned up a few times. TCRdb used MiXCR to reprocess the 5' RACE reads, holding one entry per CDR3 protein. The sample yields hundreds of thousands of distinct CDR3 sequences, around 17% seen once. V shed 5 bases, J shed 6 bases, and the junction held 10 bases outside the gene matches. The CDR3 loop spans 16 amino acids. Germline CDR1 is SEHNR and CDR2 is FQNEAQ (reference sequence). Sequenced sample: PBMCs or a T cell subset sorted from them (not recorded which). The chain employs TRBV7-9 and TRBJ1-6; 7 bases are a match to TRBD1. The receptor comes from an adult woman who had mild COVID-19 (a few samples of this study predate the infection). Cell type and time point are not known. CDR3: CASSRAPGQRNSPLHF. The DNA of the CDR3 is TGTGCCAGCAGCCGTGCTCCGGGACAGCGTAATTCACCCCTCCACTTT.